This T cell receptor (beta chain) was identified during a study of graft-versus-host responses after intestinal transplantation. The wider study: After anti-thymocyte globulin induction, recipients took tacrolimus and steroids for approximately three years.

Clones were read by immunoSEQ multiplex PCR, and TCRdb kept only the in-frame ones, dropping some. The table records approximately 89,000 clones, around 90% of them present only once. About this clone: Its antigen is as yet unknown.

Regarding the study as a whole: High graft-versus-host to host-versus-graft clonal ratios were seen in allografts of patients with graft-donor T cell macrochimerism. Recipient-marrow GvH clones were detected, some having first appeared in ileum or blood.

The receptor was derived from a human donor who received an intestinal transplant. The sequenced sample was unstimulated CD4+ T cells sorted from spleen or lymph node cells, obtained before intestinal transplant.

The CDR3 sequence: CASSLTRGRVYEQYF. CDR3 nucleotide sequence: TGTGCCAGCAGTTTGACCAGGGGGCGTGTATACGAGCAGTACTTC. V and J are TRBV28 and TRBJ2-7; 8 bases match TRBD1. The germline gives CDR1 MDHEN, CDR2 SYDVKM. There are 15 residues in the CDR3. V lost 3 bases, J lost 4 bases, and 8 bases stayed unmatched.